The source of this T cell receptor beta chain is a study of T cell responses to AZD1222 COVID-19 vaccine. The protocol was immunoSEQ multiplex PCR, while the TCRdb copy is restricted to in-frame clones and leaves out a portion. This sample has fewer than 180,000 clones, with 94% found just once. Germline V gives CDR1 LGHNT, CDR2 FRNRAP. The CDR3 extends over 14 amino acids. Germline trimming cut 5 bases from V and 4 bases from J; bases unmatched to any gene: 4. The starting material was peripheral blood, obtained on day 0 of AZD1222 vaccination. V is TRBV12-5 and J is TRBJ2-7, with TRBD1 matching 11 bases. This sequence was found in an adult in good health. CDR3 sequence reads: CASGTGQGAYEQYV. The CDR3 region has the DNA TGTGCTAGTGGTACTGGACAGGGGGCTTACGAGCAGTACGTC.